Listed below are T cell receptor beta chains from one sample, sequenced in a study of blood T cell repertoires in COVID-19. Generated by immunoSEQ multiplex PCR, the TCRdb table keeps only in-frame clones and is missing some. The sample records about 240,000 clones, about four fifths being singletons. The sample taken for sequencing was peripheral blood. Receptors originate from a woman aged 18 to 35 with acute or convalescent COVID-19. Each CDR3 is given with its conserved first and last residue. D genes are given only for firm matches. Only some rows state a clone size, as once, few, many or a class for expanded clones.

cdr3_nt: TGTGCCAGCAGCTTGGGACTAGCAAGCCATCCGAGGCAAGAGACCCAGTACTTC; cdr3_aa: CASSLGLASHPRQETQYF; j_call: TRBJ2-5; clone_size: .; v_call: TRBV11-2; d_call: TRBD2
cdr3_nt: TGTGCCAGCAGCCGCTTGGAGTTTGGCACAGATACGCAGTATTTT; cdr3_aa: CASSRLEFGTDTQYF; j_call: TRBJ2-3; clone_size: .; v_call: TRBV7-9; d_call: .
cdr3_nt: TGTGCCAGCAGTTACTTTACGACTAGCGGGAACTCCTACAATGAGCAGTTCTTC; cdr3_aa: CASSYFTTSGNSYNEQFF; j_call: TRBJ2-1; clone_size: .; v_call: TRBV6-2/TRBV6-3; d_call: TRBD2
cdr3_nt: TGCGCCAGCAGCCCGGATCCCGGGACACTTCGCGTTTATGGCTACACCTTC; cdr3_aa: CASSPDPGTLRVYGYTF; j_call: TRBJ1-2; clone_size: few; v_call: TRBV5-1; d_call: .
cdr3_nt: TGCAGCGTTGAACCAGAAAGCGGGTCTGGCGAGCAGTACTTC; cdr3_aa: CSVEPESGSGEQYF; j_call: TRBJ2-7; clone_size: .; v_call: TRBV29-1; d_call: .
cdr3_nt: TGTGCCAGTAGCAGTAGGGGGTCCACTGAAGCTTTCTTT; cdr3_aa: CASSSRGSTEAFF; j_call: TRBJ1-1; clone_size: few; v_call: TRBV19; d_call: .
cdr3_nt: TGTGCCTGGAGTGTACTGACAGGGGTTTTTGGCTACACCTTC; cdr3_aa: CAWSVLTGVFGYTF; j_call: TRBJ1-2; clone_size: few; v_call: TRBV30; d_call: TRBD1
cdr3_nt: TGTGCCAGCAGTCCCCAGCGGGAGCCCACAGATACGCAGTATTTT; cdr3_aa: CASSPQREPTDTQYF; j_call: TRBJ2-3; clone_size: few; v_call: TRBV6-2/TRBV6-3; d_call: TRBD2
cdr3_nt: TGTGCCAGCTTCCCCGGCAGGGCCTACTATGGCTACACCTTC; cdr3_aa: CASFPGRAYYGYTF; j_call: TRBJ1-2; clone_size: .; v_call: TRBV6-6; d_call: .
cdr3_nt: TGTGCCAGTAGTATAGTGGAGGCAAGAATCGAGGCCGGGGAGCTGTTTTTT; cdr3_aa: CASSIVEARIEAGELFF; j_call: TRBJ2-2; clone_size: .; v_call: TRBV19; d_call: .
cdr3_nt: TGTGCCAGCAGCCGCTCACTAGCGGAACAGTACTTC; cdr3_aa: CASSRSLAEQYF; j_call: TRBJ2-7; clone_size: .; v_call: TRBV5-4; d_call: TRBD2
cdr3_nt: TGTGCCTGGGACACAGGGTTTGAGCAGTTCTTC; cdr3_aa: CAWDTGFEQFF; j_call: TRBJ2-1; clone_size: once; v_call: TRBV30; d_call: .
cdr3_nt: TGCGCCAGCAGCATACTTCCGGGACTAGCGGTCAACAATGAGCAGTTCTTC; cdr3_aa: CASSILPGLAVNNEQFF; j_call: TRBJ2-1; clone_size: once; v_call: TRBV23-1; d_call: TRBD2
cdr3_nt: TGTGCCATCCAGACAGGAGGTTCCTACGAGCAGTACTTC; cdr3_aa: CAIQTGGSYEQYF; j_call: TRBJ2-7; clone_size: .; v_call: TRBV7-8; d_call: .
cdr3_nt: TGCAGCGTTGAAGCCAGGGGGCGCAAGGGGACCCAGTACTTC; cdr3_aa: CSVEARGRKGTQYF; j_call: TRBJ2-5; clone_size: few; v_call: TRBV29-1; d_call: TRBD1
cdr3_nt: TGTGCCACCAGTGATTGGGGGGGCCCAAGGGAGCAGTTCTTC; cdr3_aa: CATSDWGGPREQFF; j_call: TRBJ2-1; clone_size: .; v_call: TRBV24-1; d_call: .
cdr3_nt: TGTGCCAGCAGTTACTCGAAACTAGCGGCCTTCCGAGGCCAGTACTTC; cdr3_aa: CASSYSKLAAFRGQYF; j_call: TRBJ2-5; clone_size: many; v_call: TRBV6-5; d_call: TRBD2
cdr3_nt: TGTGCCAGCTCACGCGACAGGGGTGACACCGGGGAGCTGTTTTTT; cdr3_aa: CASSRDRGDTGELFF; j_call: TRBJ2-2; clone_size: .; v_call: TRBV18; d_call: TRBD1
cdr3_nt: TGTGCCAGCAGTCAATTAGCGGGGACTAACACCGGGGAGCTGTTTTTT; cdr3_aa: CASSQLAGTNTGELFF; j_call: TRBJ2-2; clone_size: .; v_call: TRBV2; d_call: TRBD2
cdr3_nt: TGTGCCTCCGGGACAGGGGTCTACGAGCAGTACTTC; cdr3_aa: CASGTGVYEQYF; j_call: TRBJ2-7; clone_size: .; v_call: TRBV10-3; d_call: TRBD1
cdr3_nt: TGCGCCAGCAGCACGGGACTAGCGGGAAGGGATGAGCAGTTCTTC; cdr3_aa: CASSTGLAGRDEQFF; j_call: TRBJ2-1; clone_size: .; v_call: TRBV5-1; d_call: TRBD2
cdr3_nt: TGTGCCAGCAGAGGAGCGGGAGCCTACAATGAGCAGTTCTTC; cdr3_aa: CASRGAGAYNEQFF; j_call: TRBJ2-1; clone_size: .; v_call: TRBV2; d_call: TRBD2
cdr3_nt: TGTGCCAGCAGCTTAACTCACCACAGAGCGGGAGCGGATACGCAGTATTTT; cdr3_aa: CASSLTHHRAGADTQYF; j_call: TRBJ2-3; clone_size: .; v_call: TRBV7-2; d_call: TRBD2
cdr3_nt: TGTGCCAGCAGCCAGGGGGTAGGGACACCTACTAGGGCGTGGGGCAATGAGCAGTTCTTC; cdr3_aa: CASSQGVGTPTRAWGNEQFF; j_call: TRBJ2-1; clone_size: .; v_call: TRBV21-1; d_call: .
cdr3_nt: TGTGCCAGCAGCTTATTAGGGCAGGGGGCTTCACCCCTCCACTTT; cdr3_aa: CASSLLGQGASPLHF; j_call: TRBJ1-6; clone_size: .; v_call: TRBV7-2; d_call: TRBD1
cdr3_nt: TGTGCCAGTAGTCCCGGACTCATTGTCTCCTACAATGAGCAGTTCTTC; cdr3_aa: CASSPGLIVSYNEQFF; j_call: TRBJ2-1; clone_size: many; v_call: TRBV19; d_call: .
cdr3_nt: TGTGCCAGCTCACCCGGGGGGTCGAATGAGCAGTTCTTC; cdr3_aa: CASSPGGSNEQFF; j_call: TRBJ2-1; clone_size: .; v_call: TRBV18; d_call: TRBD2
cdr3_nt: TGTGCCAGCAGCCCCATCTGGGGGGGGAGAAACACCATATATTTT; cdr3_aa: CASSPIWGGRNTIYF; j_call: TRBJ1-3; clone_size: .; v_call: TRBV7-2; d_call: .
cdr3_nt: TGTGCCAGCAGCTTAGAGTCGAGTGATACGCAGTATTTT; cdr3_aa: CASSLESSDTQYF; j_call: TRBJ2-3; clone_size: .; v_call: TRBV11-2; d_call: .
cdr3_nt: TGTGCCAGCAGTAGTACCCTAGCGACCGGACGGTACTTC; cdr3_aa: CASSSTLATGRYF; j_call: TRBJ2-7; clone_size: .; v_call: TRBV6-2/TRBV6-3; d_call: .
cdr3_nt: TGTGCCAGCAGCGTAGATGGTGGGCAGATAGATGGCTACACCTTC; cdr3_aa: CASSVDGGQIDGYTF; j_call: TRBJ1-2; clone_size: once; v_call: TRBV9; d_call: .
cdr3_nt: TGTGCCAGCAGCTTAAACGGGTTTCGCTCCTACAATGAGCAGTTCTTC; cdr3_aa: CASSLNGFRSYNEQFF; j_call: TRBJ2-1; clone_size: .; v_call: TRBV7-9; d_call: .
cdr3_nt: TGTGCCAGCAGCCAAGCTCTAGCGGGAGTTTACGAGCAGTACTTC; cdr3_aa: CASSQALAGVYEQYF; j_call: TRBJ2-7; clone_size: .; v_call: TRBV14; d_call: TRBD2
cdr3_nt: TGTGCCAGCGCCGGGACTAGCGGGAGGGCCCCCTACGAGCAGTACTTC; cdr3_aa: CASAGTSGRAPYEQYF; j_call: TRBJ2-7; clone_size: few; v_call: TRBV3-1/TRBV3-2; d_call: TRBD2
cdr3_nt: TGTGCCATCGGACTAGCGGGAGGCTACGAGCAGTACTTC; cdr3_aa: CAIGLAGGYEQYF; j_call: TRBJ2-7; clone_size: .; v_call: TRBV10-3; d_call: TRBD2
cdr3_nt: TGTGCCAGCAGCACTCAGGGTTCAGACTATGGCTACACCTTC; cdr3_aa: CASSTQGSDYGYTF; j_call: TRBJ1-2; clone_size: .; v_call: TRBV5-4; d_call: .
cdr3_nt: TGTGCCTTAGGACAGGGGCGCCACTCCTCTGGAAACACCATATATTTT; cdr3_aa: CALGQGRHSSGNTIYF; j_call: TRBJ1-3; clone_size: .; v_call: TRBV30; d_call: TRBD1
cdr3_nt: TGTGCCACCAGCAGAGAGCGGGGGGCTGATGAAAAACTGTTTTTT; cdr3_aa: CATSRERGADEKLFF; j_call: TRBJ1-4; clone_size: .; v_call: TRBV15; d_call: .
cdr3_nt: TGTGCCAGCAGCCCGGGACTAGCGGACACAGATACGCAGTATTTT; cdr3_aa: CASSPGLADTDTQYF; j_call: TRBJ2-3; clone_size: .; v_call: TRBV5-8; d_call: TRBD2
cdr3_nt: TGTGCCAGCAGCCAAGTTGCGTACGAGCAGTACTTC; cdr3_aa: CASSQVAYEQYF; j_call: TRBJ2-7; clone_size: once; v_call: TRBV3-1/TRBV3-2; d_call: .
cdr3_nt: TGTGCCAGCAGTTTAGCGTCTCCCGATACGCAGTATTTT; cdr3_aa: CASSLASPDTQYF; j_call: TRBJ2-3; clone_size: .; v_call: TRBV27; d_call: .
cdr3_nt: TGTGCCAGCAGTGAATTAGAGGGACACCCTTTTGGAAACACCATATATTTT; cdr3_aa: CASSELEGHPFGNTIYF; j_call: TRBJ1-3; clone_size: .; v_call: TRBV2; d_call: .
cdr3_nt: TGCAGCGTGAGGGGACAGGGTACAGATACGCAGTATTTT; cdr3_aa: CSVRGQGTDTQYF; j_call: TRBJ2-3; clone_size: .; v_call: TRBV29-1; d_call: TRBD1
cdr3_nt: TGTGCTAGCAGCTTGATGACAGGGGGTTTGGAAGAGACCCAGTACTTC; cdr3_aa: CASSLMTGGLEETQYF; j_call: TRBJ2-5; clone_size: once; v_call: TRBV7-7; d_call: TRBD1
cdr3_nt: TGTGCCAGCAGTTGGGCCGGGAGAGTAGCGGGAGAGTTTTCTAGCACAGATACGCAGTATTTT; cdr3_aa: CASSWAGRVAGEFSSTDTQYF; j_call: TRBJ2-3; clone_size: once; v_call: TRBV27; d_call: TRBD2
cdr3_nt: TGCAGCGTTGGATCCGCGGTAGCGGGTTCCTACGAGCAGTACTTC; cdr3_aa: CSVGSAVAGSYEQYF; j_call: TRBJ2-7; clone_size: .; v_call: TRBV29-1; d_call: TRBD2
cdr3_nt: TGTGCCAGCAGGGCGTCGCCTGCGTTGACAGGGTCTCGCTACGAGCAGTACTTC; cdr3_aa: CASRASPALTGSRYEQYF; j_call: TRBJ2-7; clone_size: .; v_call: TRBV2; d_call: TRBD1
cdr3_nt: TGTGCCAGCAGCCAAGGGACTAGCGGGGTCTCTTACGAGCAGTACTTC; cdr3_aa: CASSQGTSGVSYEQYF; j_call: TRBJ2-7; clone_size: once; v_call: TRBV11-3; d_call: TRBD2
cdr3_nt: TGTGCCAGCAGTGAGTCGGGACTAGCGGGAGTTGCAGATACGCAGTATTTT; cdr3_aa: CASSESGLAGVADTQYF; j_call: TRBJ2-3; clone_size: .; v_call: TRBV2; d_call: TRBD2
cdr3_nt: TGTGCCAGCAGTACGGGCTCAGGGCCGGGCTATGGCTACACCTTC; cdr3_aa: CASSTGSGPGYGYTF; j_call: TRBJ1-2; clone_size: .; v_call: TRBV6-5; d_call: .
cdr3_nt: TGTGCCAGCAGCCCGAAACTAGCGGGAGCTAGGGAGCAGTTCTTC; cdr3_aa: CASSPKLAGAREQFF; j_call: TRBJ2-1; clone_size: once; v_call: TRBV7-2; d_call: TRBD2
cdr3_nt: TGTGCCAGCACCCAACTAGCGGGAGCGTTCAATGAGCAGTTCTTC; cdr3_aa: CASTQLAGAFNEQFF; j_call: TRBJ2-1; clone_size: .; v_call: TRBV5-8; d_call: TRBD2
cdr3_nt: TGCGCCAGCAGCCAAGATACGACTAGCGGGAGGGCCCAGTTCTTC; cdr3_aa: CASSQDTTSGRAQFF; j_call: TRBJ2-1; clone_size: .; v_call: TRBV4-3; d_call: TRBD2
cdr3_nt: TGTGCCAGCAGCCAAGAAGGGGCAGTGGAAGCTTTCTTT; cdr3_aa: CASSQEGAVEAFF; j_call: TRBJ1-1; clone_size: few; v_call: TRBV3-1/TRBV3-2; d_call: .
cdr3_nt: TGTGCCAGCAGTGAAAGTCTACAGGCGGGGCCGTCCTACGAGCAGTACTTC; cdr3_aa: CASSESLQAGPSYEQYF; j_call: TRBJ2-7; clone_size: .; v_call: TRBV6-4; d_call: .
cdr3_nt: TGTGCCAGTATGGTCGGGACTGCCACTGAAGCTTTCTTT; cdr3_aa: CASMVGTATEAFF; j_call: TRBJ1-1; clone_size: .; v_call: TRBV19; d_call: .
cdr3_nt: TGTGCCAGCAGCAAGGGGTGGGGCAGGGAAGCTTTCTTT; cdr3_aa: CASSKGWGREAFF; j_call: TRBJ1-1; clone_size: .; v_call: TRBV3-1/TRBV3-2; d_call: .
cdr3_nt: TGCGCCAGCAGCCAAGACTTGTGGAGCGTGGGAGAGACCCAGTACTTC; cdr3_aa: CASSQDLWSVGETQYF; j_call: TRBJ2-5; clone_size: .; v_call: TRBV4-3; d_call: .
cdr3_nt: TGTGCCAGCAGCCCCCTAGCGGGAGGAACTAAGTCCCAGTTCTTC; cdr3_aa: CASSPLAGGTKSQFF; j_call: TRBJ2-1; clone_size: .; v_call: TRBV13; d_call: TRBD2
cdr3_nt: TGCGCCAGCAGTCCCCGACTAGCGCCAACAGATACGCAGTATTTT; cdr3_aa: CASSPRLAPTDTQYF; j_call: TRBJ2-3; clone_size: once; v_call: TRBV5-1; d_call: TRBD2